The 27 T cell receptor beta chains reported below all come from one sample, sequenced in a study of T-cell memory formation after mild COVID-19. TCRdb called the 5' RACE reads again in MiXCR, with one record for every CDR3 protein. The sample yields 110,000 or so distinct CDR3 sequences, about 24% seen once. The sequencing input was PBMCs or a T cell subset sorted from them (not recorded which). These receptors were taken from a man aged 18 to 35 who had mild COVID-19 (a few samples of this study predate the infection). Cell type and time point are not known.

This rearrangement joins TRBV4-2 to TRBJ2-4; D unclear. The CDR3 runs 14 residues. The V end lost 0 bases, the J end lost 7 bases, and 10 bases lay between the germline ends. Germline loops: CDR1 LGHNA, CDR2 YNFKEQ. This CDR3 reads CASSQEIQANIQYF. CDR3 coding DNA: TGTGCCAGCAGCCAAGAGATTCAGGCGAACATTCAGTACTTC.

This clonotype was recorded many times. The chain links TRBV7-3 to TRBJ1-2; D is unresolved. The CDR3 sequence is 13 residues long. Germline V CDR1 and CDR2: SGHTA, FQGTGA. V gave up 2 bases and J gave up 4 bases, with 8 bases separating them. The CDR3 DNA follows: TGTGCCAGCAGCTTAGAGGGTGGCTATGGCTACACCTTC. Translated: CASSLEGGYGYTF.

The CDR3 region is CSARGKGPGGDEQYF. As DNA, the CDR3 is TGCAGTGCTAGGGGCAAGGGACCGGGAGGGGACGAGCAGTACTTC. This rearrangement joins TRBV20-1 to TRBJ2-7, with 8 bases that match TRBD2. CDR1 is DFQATT, CDR2 SNEGSKA, per germline (reference sequence). J gave up 5 bases and V 3 bases, and 12 bases lay outside the gene matches. The CDR3 extends over 15 amino acids.

This rearrangement joins TRBV7-2 to TRBJ2-1, with 13 bases lining up with TRBD2. Looked up from germline, CDR1 is SGHTA and CDR2 is FQGNSA. There are 18 residues in the CDR3. The trim removed 2 bases at V and 0 bases at J, leaving 4 bases unmatched. Written as DNA, the CDR3 is TGTGCCAGCAGCTTACCGGGACTAGCGGGGCGCTCCTACAATGAGCAGTTCTTC. Translating it yields CASSLPGLAGRSYNEQFF.

CDR3 amino acids: CAFKGGGGWTEAFF. The CDR3 DNA is TGTGCCTTTAAAGGGGGGGGCGGTTGGACTGAAGCTTTCTTT. The V and J genes are TRBV5-8 and TRBJ1-1; the D gene is possibly TRBD1 (6 bases). CDR1 is SGHTS, CDR2 YDEGEE, per germline. The CDR3 totals 14 residues. Trimming took 10 bases from V and 5 from J, leaving 21 bases between them.

The gene calls are TRBV10-3 and TRBJ2-2; D ambiguous. The V gene's germline CDR1 is ENHRY and CDR2 SYGVKD. V was cut by 8 bases and J by 3 bases, with 7 bases left in between. This CDR3 has 12 residues. This chain's CDR3 is CAIGSDTGELFF. In DNA, the CDR3 is TGTGCCATCGGTAGTGACACCGGGGAGCTGTTTTTT.

This clonotype showed up just a few times. The chain couples TRBV20-1 to TRBJ2-2, with a weak D call TRBD2 (5 bases). Germline loops: CDR1 DFQATT, CDR2 SNEGSKA (reference sequence). This CDR3 comprises 16 residues. Trimming removed 3 bases from V and 0 bases from J, with 14 bases in between. The CDR3 coding sequence is TGCAGTGCTAGGGGGAGCGGCGCGACGAACACCGGGGAGCTGTTTTTT. It codes for CSARGSGATNTGELFF.

In its sample, this clonotype was seen a few times. The chain employs TRBV5-1 and TRBJ2-5, with 8 bases fitting TRBD2. This CDR3 comprises 19 residues. V lost 4 bases, J lost 4 bases, and 21 bases stayed unmatched. Germline values: CDR1 SGHRS, CDR2 YFSETQ. CDR3 sequence: CASSHPGFGDVAGGETQYF. CDR3 in DNA: TGCGCCAGCAGCCATCCCGGCTTCGGTGATGTGGCGGGGGGAGAGACCCAGTACTTC.

This clonotype was detected a few times. The chain carries TRBV6-6 and TRBJ1-3, with a tentative D call TRBD1 (5 bases). Germline CDR1 is MNHNY and CDR2 is SVGAGI (reference sequence). V shed 5 bases and J shed 0 bases, with 20 bases lying between them. The CDR3 is 18 amino acids. CDR3 residues: CASSLRVGAASSGNTIYF. CDR3 DNA sequence: TGTGCCAGCAGTCTAAGGGTCGGGGCAGCAAGCTCTGGAAACACCATATATTTT.

This clonotype was seen only a few times. This chain uses TRBV6-5 with TRBJ2-1; D is perhaps TRBD2 (6 bases). The V and J ends lost 0 bases and 7 bases respectively, with 16 bases between them. The CDR3 totals 16 residues. CDR1 and CDR2 (germline): MNHEY, SVGAGI. Here the CDR3 reads CASSYSSGVLLNEQFF. The CDR3 DNA is TGTGCCAGCAGTTACTCGTCGGGGGTTCTATTGAATGAGCAGTTCTTC.

This clonotype was counted a few times. The chain recombines TRBV4-2 with TRBJ2-7; either TRBD1 or TRBD2 may fit D (5 bases each). This CDR3 has 12 amino acids. From germline, CDR1 is LGHNA and CDR2 YNFKEQ. Trimming stripped 4 bases from V and 7 bases from J, with 11 bases between. This CDR3 reads CASSRGTGEQYF. Here the CDR3 DNA reads TGTGCCAGCAGCCGAGGGACGGGGGAGCAGTACTTC.

This clonotype was detected only a few times. J is TRBJ2-2 and V is TRBV15; TRBD1 agrees at 8 bases. Trimming removed 0 bases from V and 5 bases from J; junction bases left unmatched: 8. CDR3 size: 17 residues. Germline lookup yields CDR1 LNHNV and CDR2 YYDKDF (reference sequence). In nucleotides, the CDR3 is TGTGCCACCAGCAGAGATCGGGGGACAGGAAAGACCGGGGAGCTGTTTTTT. This encodes CATSRDRGTGKTGELFF.

J is TRBJ2-2 and V is TRBV5-1, with 9 bases aligning to TRBD1. This CDR3 is built from 14 residues. Germline trimming cut 4 bases from V and 5 bases from J; bases unmatched to any gene: 3. CDR1 and CDR2 (germline): SGHRS, YFSETQ. CDR3: CASSVGQGTGELFF. The CDR3 nucleotides are TGCGCCAGCAGCGTAGGACAGGGGACCGGGGAGCTGTTTTTT.

This clonotype has a handful of counts. V gene TRBV7-3 combines with J gene TRBJ2-5; TRBD1 or TRBD2 may be the D gene (5 bases each). This CDR3 is 15 amino acids long. V dropped 5 bases and J dropped 5 bases, with 18 bases sitting between them. Germline V gives CDR1 SGHTA, CDR2 FQGTGA. The CDR3, as DNA: TGTGCCAGCAGCCAAAGGGACCACATAGGGGAGACCCAGTACTTC. Its translation: CASSQRDHIGETQYF. Complete variable domain (other parts from reference TRBV7-3 and TRBJ2-5): GAGVSQTPSNKVTEKGKYVELRCDPISGHTALYWYRQSLGQGPEFLIYFQGTGAADDSGLPNDRFFAVRPEGSVSTLKIQRTERGDSAVYLCASSQRDHIGETQYFGPGTRLLVL.

The chain couples TRBV5-6 to TRBJ2-1, with D hard to call. CDR1 is SGHDT, CDR2 YYEEEE, per germline. The CDR3 sequence is 15 residues long. Trimming pared 1 base from V and 6 bases from J, leaving 14 bases between. DNA for the CDR3: TGTGCCAGCAGCTTGTGGGCCTCCTTGATCAATGAGCAGTTCTTC. Translating gives CASSLWASLINEQFF.

The chain combines TRBV27 with TRBJ2-7; the match to TRBD2 covers 10 bases. The germline CDR1 and CDR2 sequences are MNHEY and SMNVEV (reference sequence). This CDR3 has 15 residues. V lost 4 bases and J lost 3; bases outside the gene matches: 6. The CDR3 DNA sequence: TGTGCCAGCAGTTACTCGGCTAGCGGGGGCTACGAGCAGTACGTC. The encoded protein is CASSYSASGGYEQYV.

V is TRBV3-1 and J is TRBJ2-3; 7 bases are a match to TRBD2. Losses at the gene ends were 0 bases for V and 3 bases for J; bases not matched to a gene: 6. Germline V lookup: CDR1 LGHDT, CDR2 YNNKEL (reference sequence). The CDR3 extends over 16 amino acids. The CDR3 protein is CASSQDSGFWTDTQYF. CDR3 sequence (DNA): TGTGCCAGCAGCCAAGATAGCGGGTTCTGGACAGATACGCAGTATTTT.

The CDR3 sequence: CASSPIQGSLPGNTIYF. The CDR3 nucleotides are TGTGCCAGCAGCCCTATTCAGGGGTCCTTGCCTGGAAACACCATATATTTT. This chain connects TRBV7-9 to TRBJ1-3; possibly TRBD1 for D (6 bases). The CDR3 length is 17 residues. Germline CDR1 reads SEHNR; CDR2 reads FQNEAQ (reference sequence). Trimming stripped 5 bases from V and 2 bases from J, with 19 bases between.

The chain combines TRBV12-3 or TRBV12-4 with TRBJ2-1; maybe TRBD2 (5 bases). CDR3 length: 11 residues. Trimming cost V 3 bases and J 9 bases, with 6 bases left between them. The CDR3 DNA follows: TGTGCCAGCAGTTTCGGGATTGAGCAGTTCTTC. Its translation is CASSFGIEQFF.

The gene calls are TRBV12-3 or TRBV12-4 and TRBJ2-7; D might be TRBD1 (6 bases). CDR3 size: 14 residues. V dropped 7 bases and J dropped 5 bases, with 18 bases sitting between them. This CDR3 is CASTTNRVYDEQYF. Written as DNA, the CDR3 is TGTGCCAGCACCACCAACAGGGTATATGACGAGCAGTACTTC.

This clonotype occurred once. The chain couples TRBV19 to TRBJ2-1, with 10 bases matching TRBD2. This CDR3 is built from 14 residues. V was clipped by 2 bases and J by 10 bases; unmatched bases: 5. CDR1 and CDR2 (germline): LNHDA, SQIVND (reference sequence). CDR3 in amino acids: CASSISGGAWEQFF. CDR3 bases: TGTGCCAGTAGTATAAGCGGGGGGGCCTGGGAGCAGTTCTTC.

The chain couples TRBV5-4 to TRBJ2-7, with 9 nucleotides matching TRBD1. J gave up 6 bases and V 0 bases, and 4 bases lay outside the gene matches. The CDR3 contains 14 residues. Per the germline V gene, CDR1 is SGHNT and CDR2 is YYREEE (reference sequence). The CDR3 DNA sequence: TGTGCCAGCAGCTTGGCGACAGGGGGGGCCGAGCAGTACTTC. It yields the protein CASSLATGGAEQYF.

This clonotype turned up a few times. This sequence joins TRBV12-3 or TRBV12-4 and TRBJ2-1; 10 bases agree with TRBD2. CDR3 length equals 16 residues. Losses at the gene ends were 3 bases for V and 3 bases for J; bases not matched to a gene: 5. The DNA of the CDR3 is TGTGCCAGCAGTTTTAAGCGGGGGGGCCGCTACAATGAGCAGTTCTTC. Residues: CASSFKRGGRYNEQFF.

The chain carries TRBV5-6 and TRBJ2-7, with 9 bases fitting TRBD2. CDR1 is SGHDT and CDR2 is YYEEEE in the germline V gene. This CDR3 spans 15 amino acids. The trim removed 4 bases at V and 5 bases at J, leaving 10 bases unmatched. In DNA, the CDR3 is TGTGCCAGCAGCCACGTAGGACTAGCGATGAACGAGCAGTACTTC. This encodes CASSHVGLAMNEQYF.

There are a few counts of this clonotype. The chain has TRBV7-6 and TRBJ1-3, with no clear D. Germline CDR1 SGHVS, CDR2 FNYEAQ. This CDR3 spans 15 amino acids. The germline V and J ends were trimmed by 5 bases and 0 bases, with 11 bases remaining between them. Written as DNA, the CDR3 is TGTGCCAGCAGCCCGGGTGAAGGCTCTGGAAACACCATATATTTT. Its translation: CASSPGEGSGNTIYF.

This clonotype has only a few counts. The chain has TRBV11-3 and TRBJ2-5, with TRBD1 matching over 7 bases. Per the germline V gene, CDR1 is SGHNT and CDR2 is YENEEA. The CDR3 runs 15 residues. The junction had 7 bases not matched to a gene; V was cut back by 5 bases and J by 1 base. Written as DNA, the CDR3 is TGTGCCAGCAGCGCAGGGGGTGGAGTCCAAGAGACCCAGTACTTC. It encodes CASSAGGGVQETQYF.

This clonotype has just one count. The chain uses TRBV7-9 and TRBJ1-2, with D perhaps matching TRBD1 (6 bases). Germline V gene lookup returns CDR1 SEHNR and CDR2 FQNEAQ (reference sequence). CDR3 size: 14 residues. Trimming pared 5 bases from V and 4 bases from J, leaving 14 bases between. The CDR3 region is CASSLGTLRYGYTF. CDR3 nucleotides: TGTGCCAGCAGCCTCGGGACACTCCGCTATGGCTACACCTTC.